This T cell receptor (beta chain) derives from a study of blood T cell repertoires in COVID-19. Generated by immunoSEQ multiplex PCR, the TCRdb table keeps only in-frame clones and is missing some. This sample has roughly 100,000 clones, with roughly 89% found just once. The germline gives CDR1 SEHNR, CDR2 FQNEAQ (reference sequence). CDR3 length equals 13 residues. V was pared by 5 bases and J by 6 bases, with 5 bases of the junction left unmatched. The V gene is TRBV7-9, the J gene TRBJ2-5; 8 bases agree with TRBD1. Specimen: peripheral blood. This TCR derives from an elderly woman with active COVID-19. For the CDR3, the DNA is TGTGCCAGCAGCGTTACAGGGGGGAAGACCCAGTACTTC. Translated: CASSVTGGKTQYF.